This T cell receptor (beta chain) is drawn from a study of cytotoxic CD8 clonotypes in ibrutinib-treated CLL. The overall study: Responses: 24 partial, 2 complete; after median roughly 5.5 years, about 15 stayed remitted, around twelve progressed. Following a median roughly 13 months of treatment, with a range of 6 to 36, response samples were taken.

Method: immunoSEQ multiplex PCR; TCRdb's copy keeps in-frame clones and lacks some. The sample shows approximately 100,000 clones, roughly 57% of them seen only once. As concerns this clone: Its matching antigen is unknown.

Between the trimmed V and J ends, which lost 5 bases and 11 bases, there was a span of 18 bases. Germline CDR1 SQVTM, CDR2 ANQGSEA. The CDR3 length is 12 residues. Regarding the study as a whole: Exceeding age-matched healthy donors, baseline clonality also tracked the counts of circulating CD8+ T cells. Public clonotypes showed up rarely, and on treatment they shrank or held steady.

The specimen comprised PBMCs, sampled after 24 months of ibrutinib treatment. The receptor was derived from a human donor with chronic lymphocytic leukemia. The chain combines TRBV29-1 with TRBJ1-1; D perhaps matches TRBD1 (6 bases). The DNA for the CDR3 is TGCAGCGTTCAACGGGGGGGGCTGCAGGCTTTCTTT. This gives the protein CSVQRGGLQAFF.